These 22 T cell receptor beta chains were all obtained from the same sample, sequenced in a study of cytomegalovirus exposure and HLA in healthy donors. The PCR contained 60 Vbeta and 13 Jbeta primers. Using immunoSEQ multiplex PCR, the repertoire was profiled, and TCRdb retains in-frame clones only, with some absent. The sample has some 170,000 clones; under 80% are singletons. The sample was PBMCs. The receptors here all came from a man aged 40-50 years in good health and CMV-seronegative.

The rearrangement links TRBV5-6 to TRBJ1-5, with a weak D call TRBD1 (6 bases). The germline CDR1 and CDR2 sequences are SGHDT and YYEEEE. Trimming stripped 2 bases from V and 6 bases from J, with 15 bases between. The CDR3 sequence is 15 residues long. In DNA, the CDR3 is TGTGCCAGCAGCTTAGCCGGGACAAGGTTTCAGCCCCAGCATTTT. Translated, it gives CASSLAGTRFQPQHF.

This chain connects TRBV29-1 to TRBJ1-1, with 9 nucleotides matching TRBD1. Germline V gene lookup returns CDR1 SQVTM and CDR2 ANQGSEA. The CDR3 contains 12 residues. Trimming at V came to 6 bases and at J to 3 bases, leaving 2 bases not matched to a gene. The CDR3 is CSVQGADTEAFF. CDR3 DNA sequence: TGCAGCGTACAGGGGGCGGACACTGAAGCTTTCTTT.

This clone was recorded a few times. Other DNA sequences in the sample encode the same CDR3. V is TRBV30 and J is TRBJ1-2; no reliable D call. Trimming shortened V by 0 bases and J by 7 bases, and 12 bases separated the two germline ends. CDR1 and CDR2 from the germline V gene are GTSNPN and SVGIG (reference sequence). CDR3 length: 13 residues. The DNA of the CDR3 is TGTGCCTGGAGTGTAAAGTGGGAGAGTGGCTACACCTTC. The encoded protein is CAWSVKWESGYTF.

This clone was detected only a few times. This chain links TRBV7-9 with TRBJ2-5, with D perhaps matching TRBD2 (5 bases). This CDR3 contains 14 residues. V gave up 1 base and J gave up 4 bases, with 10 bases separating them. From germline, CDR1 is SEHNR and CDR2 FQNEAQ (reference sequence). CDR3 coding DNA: TGTGCCAGCAGCTTAGTACCTACTAGAGAGACCCAGTACTTC. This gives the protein CASSLVPTRETQYF.

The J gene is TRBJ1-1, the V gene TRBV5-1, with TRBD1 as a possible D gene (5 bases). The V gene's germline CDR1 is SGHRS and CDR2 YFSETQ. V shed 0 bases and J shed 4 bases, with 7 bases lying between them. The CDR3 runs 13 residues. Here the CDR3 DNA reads TGCGCCAGCAGCTTGGAGGGGTTCACTGAAGCTTTCTTT. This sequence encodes CASSLEGFTEAFF. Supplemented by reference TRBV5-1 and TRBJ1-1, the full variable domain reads KAGVTQTPRYLIKTRGQQVTLSCSPISGHRSVSWYQQTPGQGLQFLFEYFSETQRNKGNFPGRFSGRQFSNSRSEMNVSTLELGDSALYLCASSLEGFTEAFFGQGTRLTVV.

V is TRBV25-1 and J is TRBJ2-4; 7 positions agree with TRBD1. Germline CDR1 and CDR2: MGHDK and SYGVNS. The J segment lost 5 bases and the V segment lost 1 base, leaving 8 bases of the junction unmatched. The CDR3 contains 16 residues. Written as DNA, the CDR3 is TGTGCCAGCAGTGAATGGAAGGGCCAGGGGGAAAACATTCAGTACTTC. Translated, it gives CASSEWKGQGENIQYF.

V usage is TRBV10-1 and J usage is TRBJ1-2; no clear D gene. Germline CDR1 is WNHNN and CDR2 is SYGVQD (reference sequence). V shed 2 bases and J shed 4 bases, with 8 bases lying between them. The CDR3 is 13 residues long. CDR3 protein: CASSENLAYGYTF. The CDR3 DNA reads TGCGCCAGCAGTGAGAATTTGGCCTATGGCTACACCTTC.

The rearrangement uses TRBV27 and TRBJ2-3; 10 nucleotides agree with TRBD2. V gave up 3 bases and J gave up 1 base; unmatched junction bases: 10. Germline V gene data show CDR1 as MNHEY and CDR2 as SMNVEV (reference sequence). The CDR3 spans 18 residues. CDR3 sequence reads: CASSLIPSGGHRTDTQYF. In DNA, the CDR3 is TGTGCCAGCAGTTTGATTCCTAGCGGGGGCCACCGCACAGATACGCAGTATTTT.

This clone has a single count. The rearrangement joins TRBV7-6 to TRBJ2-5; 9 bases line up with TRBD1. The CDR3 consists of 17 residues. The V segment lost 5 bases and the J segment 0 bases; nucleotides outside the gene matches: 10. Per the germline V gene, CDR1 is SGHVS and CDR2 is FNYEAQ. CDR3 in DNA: TGTGCCAGCAGCCCGACGACCCGGGACAGGGACCAAGAGACCCAGTACTTC. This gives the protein CASSPTTRDRDQETQYF.

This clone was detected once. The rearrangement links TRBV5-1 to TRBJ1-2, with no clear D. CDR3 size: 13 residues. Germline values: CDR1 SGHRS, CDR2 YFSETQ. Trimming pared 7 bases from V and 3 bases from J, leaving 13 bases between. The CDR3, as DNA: TGCGCCAGCGCGGCAGGAGGCGACTATGGCTACACCTTC. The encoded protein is CASAAGGDYGYTF.

CDR3 amino acids: CASSFLGVTGANVLTF. The CDR3 DNA follows: TGTGCCAGCAGTTTTCTAGGAGTAACTGGGGCCAACGTCCTGACTTTC. The chain employs TRBV6-5 and TRBJ2-6; D is unclear. The CDR3 spans 16 residues. Looked up from germline, CDR1 is MNHEY and CDR2 is SVGAGI. V lost 4 bases and J 2 bases, leaving 12 bases between the germline ends.

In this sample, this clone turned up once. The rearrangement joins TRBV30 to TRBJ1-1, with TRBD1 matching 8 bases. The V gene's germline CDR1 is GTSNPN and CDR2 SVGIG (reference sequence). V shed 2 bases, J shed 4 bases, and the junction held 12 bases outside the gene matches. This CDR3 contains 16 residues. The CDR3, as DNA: TGTGCCTGGAGTCGCGCAGGGGGCGGTTTTGGCACTGAAGCTTTCTTT. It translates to CAWSRAGGGFGTEAFF. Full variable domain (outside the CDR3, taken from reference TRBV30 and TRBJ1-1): SQTIHQWPATLVQPVGSPLSLECTVEGTSNPNLYWYRQAAGRGLQLLFYSVGIGQISSEVPQNLSASRPQDRQFILSSKKLLLSDSGFYLCAWSRAGGGFGTEAFFGQGTRLTVV.

CDR3 sequence (DNA): TGCAGTGCTAGATGGCGGGAGACCCAGTACTTC. It yields the protein CSARWRETQYF. This rearrangement joins TRBV20-1 to TRBJ2-5; no reliable D call. This CDR3 region has 11 residues. Trimming removed 2 bases at V and 5 bases at J, with 6 bases between. Germline-derived CDR1 and CDR2 are DFQATT and SNEGSKA (reference sequence).

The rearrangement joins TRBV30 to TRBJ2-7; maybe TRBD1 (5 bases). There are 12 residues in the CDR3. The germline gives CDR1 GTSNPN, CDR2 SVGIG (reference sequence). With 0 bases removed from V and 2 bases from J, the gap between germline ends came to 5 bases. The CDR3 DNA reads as TGTGCCTGGAGTGTCAGGGCCTACGAGCAGTACTTC. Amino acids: CAWSVRAYEQYF.

The CDR3 DNA reads as TGTGCCAGCAGTGGGGACAGGGGAATTTATGGCTACACCTTC. It specifies CASSGDRGIYGYTF. J is TRBJ1-2 and V is TRBV6-1; 10 nucleotides align to TRBD1. The CDR3 totals 14 residues. V shed 4 bases, J shed 5 bases, and the junction held 4 bases outside the gene matches. CDR1 is MNHNS and CDR2 is SASEGT in the germline V gene.

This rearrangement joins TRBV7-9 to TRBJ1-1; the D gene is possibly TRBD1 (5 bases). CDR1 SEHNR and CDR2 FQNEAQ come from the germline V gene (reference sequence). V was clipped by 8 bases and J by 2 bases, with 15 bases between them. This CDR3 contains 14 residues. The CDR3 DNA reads TGTGCCAGCTTTGCGGGGCCACCTAACACTGAAGCTTTCTTT. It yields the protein CASFAGPPNTEAFF.

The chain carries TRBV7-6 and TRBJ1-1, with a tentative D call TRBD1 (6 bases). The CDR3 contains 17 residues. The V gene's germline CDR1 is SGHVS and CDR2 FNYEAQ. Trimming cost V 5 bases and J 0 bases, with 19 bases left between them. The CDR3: CASSRGPGGGLNTEAFF. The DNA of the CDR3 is TGTGCCAGCAGCAGAGGTCCTGGGGGCGGTCTGAACACTGAAGCTTTCTTT.

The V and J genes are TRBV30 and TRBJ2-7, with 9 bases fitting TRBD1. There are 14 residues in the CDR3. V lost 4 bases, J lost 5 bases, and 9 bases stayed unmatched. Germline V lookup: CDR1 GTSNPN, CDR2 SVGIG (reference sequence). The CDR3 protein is CAWTPGTGSHEQYF. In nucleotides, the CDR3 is TGTGCCTGGACCCCCGGGACAGGGAGCCACGAGCAGTACTTC.

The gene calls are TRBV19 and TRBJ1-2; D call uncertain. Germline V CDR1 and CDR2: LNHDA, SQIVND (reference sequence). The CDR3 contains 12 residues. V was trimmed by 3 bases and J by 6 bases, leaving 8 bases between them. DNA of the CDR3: TGTGCCAGTAGTATGATGGCCGATGGCTACACCTTC. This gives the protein CASSMMADGYTF.

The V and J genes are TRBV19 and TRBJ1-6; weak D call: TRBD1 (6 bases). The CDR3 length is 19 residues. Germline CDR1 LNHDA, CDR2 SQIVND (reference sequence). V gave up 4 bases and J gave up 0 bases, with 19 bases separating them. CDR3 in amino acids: CASSTGTPLRSSYNSPLHF. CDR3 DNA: TGTGCCAGTAGTACCGGGACACCTCTGAGGAGCTCCTATAATTCACCCCTCCACTTT.

CDR3 sequence: CASSNQGGEAFF. The CDR3 DNA reads as TGTGCCAGCAGTAACCAGGGGGGTGAAGCTTTCTTT. The chain is built from TRBV6-1 and TRBJ1-1; the match to TRBD1 covers 7 bases. Germline lookup yields CDR1 MNHNS and CDR2 SASEGT. The CDR3 is 12 amino acids. V trimming: 5 bases; J trimming: 7 bases; junction bases outside the gene matches: 4.

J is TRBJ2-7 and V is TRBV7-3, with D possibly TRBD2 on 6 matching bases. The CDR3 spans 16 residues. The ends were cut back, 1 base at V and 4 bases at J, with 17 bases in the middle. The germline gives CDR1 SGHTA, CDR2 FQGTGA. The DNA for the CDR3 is TGTGCCAGCAGCTTAAATTTTGTGGAGGGTTGTTACGAGCAGTACTTC. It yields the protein CASSLNFVEGCYEQYF.